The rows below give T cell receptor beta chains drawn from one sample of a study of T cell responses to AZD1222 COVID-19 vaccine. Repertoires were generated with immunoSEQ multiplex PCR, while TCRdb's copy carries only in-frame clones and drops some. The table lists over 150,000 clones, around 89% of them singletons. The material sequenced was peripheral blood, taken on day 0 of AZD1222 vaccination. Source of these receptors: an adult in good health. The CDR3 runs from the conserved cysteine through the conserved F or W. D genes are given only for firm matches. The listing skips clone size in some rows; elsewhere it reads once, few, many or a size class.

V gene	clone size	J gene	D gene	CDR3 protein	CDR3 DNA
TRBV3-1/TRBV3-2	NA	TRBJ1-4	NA	CASSREGPGANEKLFF	TGTGCCAGCAGCCGCGAAGGCCCAGGTGCTAATGAAAAACTGTTTTTT
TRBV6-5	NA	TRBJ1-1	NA	CASSYLETNTEAFF	TGTGCCAGCAGTTACTTGGAAACGAACACTGAAGCTTTCTTT
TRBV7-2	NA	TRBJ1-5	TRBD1	CASSLAGTGVYSNQPQHF	TGTGCCAGCAGCTTAGCCGGGACAGGGGTTTATAGCAATCAGCCCCAGCATTTT
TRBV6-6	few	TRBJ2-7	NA	CASSSGAYEQYF	TGTGCCAGCAGTTCAGGAGCCTACGAGCAGTACTTC
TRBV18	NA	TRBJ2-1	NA	CASSPGHPSYNEQFF	TGTGCCAGCTCACCGGGACATCCCTCCTACAATGAGCAGTTCTTC
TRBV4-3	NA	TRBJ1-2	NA	CASSLMDGSYGYTF	TGCGCCAGCAGCCTTATGGACGGCTCTTATGGCTACACCTTC
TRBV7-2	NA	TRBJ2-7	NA	CASSLSGTYEQYF	TGTGCCAGCAGCTTGTCGGGGACCTACGAGCAGTACTTC
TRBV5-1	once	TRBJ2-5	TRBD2	CASSPQGGLETQYF	TGCGCCAGCAGCCCCCAGGGAGGGCTCGAGACCCAGTACTTC
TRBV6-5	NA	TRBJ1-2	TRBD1	CASSPGDRGNYGYTF	TGTGCCAGCAGTCCTGGAGACAGGGGGAACTATGGCTACACCTTC
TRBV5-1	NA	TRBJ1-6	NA	CASSFGTNNSPLHF	TGCGCCAGCAGCTTCGGGACGAACAATTCACCCCTCCACTTT
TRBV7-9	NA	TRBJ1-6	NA	CASSYDGQYNSPLHF	TGTGCCAGCAGTTACGACGGACAGTATAATTCACCCCTCCACTTT
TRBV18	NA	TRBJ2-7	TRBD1	CASSPPTGRYEQYF	TGTGCCAGCTCACCCCCGACAGGGCGCTACGAGCAGTACTTC
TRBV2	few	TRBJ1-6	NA	CASSPSGSLQSPLHF	TGTGCCAGCAGTCCCTCCGGGAGCCTACAGTCACCCCTCCACTTT
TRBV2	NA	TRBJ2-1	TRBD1	CASWTGVDNEQFF	TGTGCCAGCTGGACAGGGGTTGACAATGAGCAGTTCTTC
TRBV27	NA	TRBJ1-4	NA	CASSARNRGFNEKLFF	TGTGCCAGCAGTGCGAGGAATCGGGGCTTTAATGAAAAACTGTTTTTT
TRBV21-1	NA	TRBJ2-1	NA	CASSPVPPNNEQFF	TGTGCCAGCAGCCCGGTCCCCCCGAACAATGAGCAGTTCTTC
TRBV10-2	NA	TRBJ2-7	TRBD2	CASSPREGPLYEQYF	TGCGCCAGCAGTCCAAGGGAGGGCCCCCTCTACGAGCAGTACTTC
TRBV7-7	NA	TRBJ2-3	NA	CASSYRGRSTDTQYF	TGTGCTAGCAGTTATAGGGGACGGAGCACAGATACGCAGTATTTT
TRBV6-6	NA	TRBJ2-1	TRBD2	CASTRGLAGGNEQFF	TGTGCCAGCACCAGGGGACTAGCGGGGGGCAATGAGCAGTTCTTC
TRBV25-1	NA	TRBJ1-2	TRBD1	CASSESLGQVYGYTF	TGTGCCAGCAGTGAAAGCTTGGGACAGGTCTATGGCTACACCTTC
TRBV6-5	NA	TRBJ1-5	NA	CASSRGVNQPQHF	TGTGCCAGCAGTCGAGGGGTCAATCAGCCCCAGCATTTT
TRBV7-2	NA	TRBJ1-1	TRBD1	CASSSGTGLNTEAFF	TGTGCCAGCAGCTCGGGGACAGGGTTGAACACTGAAGCTTTCTTT
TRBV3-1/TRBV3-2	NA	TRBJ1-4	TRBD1	CASSPYSWDRWVVELFF	TGTGCCAGCAGCCCCTACTCGTGGGACAGGTGGGTAGTGGAACTGTTTTTT
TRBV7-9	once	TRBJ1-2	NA	CASEGVQGYGYTF	TGTGCCAGCGAGGGCGTCCAGGGCTATGGCTACACCTTC
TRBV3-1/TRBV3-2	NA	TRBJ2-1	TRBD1	CASSQDNRGAGEQFF	TGTGCCAGCAGCCAAGATAACAGGGGGGCGGGTGAGCAGTTCTTC